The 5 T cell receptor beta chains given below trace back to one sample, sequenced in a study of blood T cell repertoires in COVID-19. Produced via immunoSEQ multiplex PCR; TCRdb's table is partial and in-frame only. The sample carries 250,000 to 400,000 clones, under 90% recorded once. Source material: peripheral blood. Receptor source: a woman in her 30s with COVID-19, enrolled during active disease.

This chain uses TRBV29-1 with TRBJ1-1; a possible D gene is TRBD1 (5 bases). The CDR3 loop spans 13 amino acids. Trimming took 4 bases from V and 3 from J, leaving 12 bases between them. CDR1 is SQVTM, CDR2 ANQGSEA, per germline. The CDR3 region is CSVVDIKDTEAFF. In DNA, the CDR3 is TGCAGCGTTGTGGACATCAAGGACACTGAAGCTTTCTTT.

CDR3 DNA: TGTGCCAGCAGCGCATCAAGACTAGACAATGAGCAGTTCTTC. Residues: CASSASRLDNEQFF. J is TRBJ2-1 and V is TRBV9, with a weak D call TRBD2 (6 bases). The CDR3 is 14 residues long. CDR1 is SGDLS and CDR2 is YYNGEE in the germline V gene. The germline V and J ends were trimmed by 3 bases and 5 bases, with 12 bases remaining between them.

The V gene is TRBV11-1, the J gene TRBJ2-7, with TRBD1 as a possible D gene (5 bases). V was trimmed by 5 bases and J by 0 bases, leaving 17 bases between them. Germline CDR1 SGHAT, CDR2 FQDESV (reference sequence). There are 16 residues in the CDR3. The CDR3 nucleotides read TGTGCCAGCAGCCCCCAGACAGACCGTGTCTCCTACGAGCAGTACTTC. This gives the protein CASSPQTDRVSYEQYF.

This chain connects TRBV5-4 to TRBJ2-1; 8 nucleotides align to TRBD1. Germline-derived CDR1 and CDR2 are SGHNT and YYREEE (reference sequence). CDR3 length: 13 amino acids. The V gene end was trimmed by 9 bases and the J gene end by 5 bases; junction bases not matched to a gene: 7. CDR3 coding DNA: TGTGCCACGGTGGACAGGGTTGACAATGAGCAGTTCTTC. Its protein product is CATVDRVDNEQFF.

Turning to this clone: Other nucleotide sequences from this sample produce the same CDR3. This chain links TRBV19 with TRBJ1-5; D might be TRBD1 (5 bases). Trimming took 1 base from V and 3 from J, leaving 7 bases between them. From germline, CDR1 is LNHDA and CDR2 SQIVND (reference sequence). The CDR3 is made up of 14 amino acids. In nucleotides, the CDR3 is TGTGCCAGTAGTATAGGACAGTCCAATCAGCCCCAGCATTTT. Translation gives CASSIGQSNQPQHF.